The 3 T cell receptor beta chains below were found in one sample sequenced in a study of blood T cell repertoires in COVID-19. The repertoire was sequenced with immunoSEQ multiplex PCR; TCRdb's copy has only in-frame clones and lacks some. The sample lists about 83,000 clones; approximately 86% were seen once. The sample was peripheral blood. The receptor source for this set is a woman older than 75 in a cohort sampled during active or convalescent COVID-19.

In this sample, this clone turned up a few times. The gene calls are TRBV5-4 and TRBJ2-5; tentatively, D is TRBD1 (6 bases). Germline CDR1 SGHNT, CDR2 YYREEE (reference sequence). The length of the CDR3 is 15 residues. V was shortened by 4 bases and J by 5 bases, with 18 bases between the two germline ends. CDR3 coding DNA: TGTGCCAGCAGCCCGAGGGCAGGGGAGTGGGAGACCCAGTACTTC. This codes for CASSPRAGEWETQYF.

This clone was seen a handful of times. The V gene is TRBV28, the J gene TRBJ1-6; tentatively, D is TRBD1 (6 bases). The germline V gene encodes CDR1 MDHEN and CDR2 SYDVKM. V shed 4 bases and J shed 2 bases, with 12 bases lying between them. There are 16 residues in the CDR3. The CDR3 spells CASSSTGWPYNSPLHF. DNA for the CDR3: TGTGCCAGCAGTTCGACAGGTTGGCCCTATAATTCACCCCTCCACTTT.

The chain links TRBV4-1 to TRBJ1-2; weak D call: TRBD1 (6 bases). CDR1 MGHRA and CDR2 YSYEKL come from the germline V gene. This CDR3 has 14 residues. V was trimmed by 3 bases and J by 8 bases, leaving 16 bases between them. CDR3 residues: CASSHERTVRGYTF. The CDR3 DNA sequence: TGCGCCAGCAGCCATGAAAGGACAGTCCGAGGCTACACCTTC.